The rows below give T cell receptor beta chains drawn from one sample of a study of vaccination and CD4 T cells after COVID-19. Their antigens are not known. TCRdb used MiXCR to reprocess the PCR reads, holding one entry per CDR3 protein. Of about 1,400 distinct CDR3 sequences listed, approximately 19% are singletons. The sequenced sample was CD4+ T cells from blood, cultured in vitro. These receptors originate from a human donor in good health. Each CDR3 is given without its conserved first and last residue. The order of the fields is V gene, CDR3 protein.

TRBV7-2,ASSLVVVGGSYNEQF
TRBV28,ASSPHKGAGVMFEQY
TRBV6-5,ASSYGPQGVNTEAF
TRBV12-3/TRBV12-4,ASSLGQRLF
TRBV7-9,ASSPPPSALGYEQY
TRBV28,ASRYRALGTEAF
TRBV10-3,ASRTGSYEQY
TRBV20-1,SARPGTEQETQY
TRBV19,ASSIDRRINEKLF
TRBV28,ASSTTGTVSSYEQY
TRBV5-1,ASGRGTVSYEQY
TRBV20-1,SAPGLAGSSYEQY
TRBV19,ASSIGGSKSYEQY
TRBV6-2/TRBV6-3,ASSYSGLAGVRF
TRBV6-1,ASRVLGDYNEQF
TRBV12-3/TRBV12-4,ASSLNEDGTQY
TRBV3-1,ASSQEAGPPYEQY
TRBV28,ASKGSETAAFEAF
TRBV18,ASSPSSGNTIY
TRBV10-3,AISEWGQENIQY
TRBV18,ASSLNYRDRGLGGYT
TRBV4-3,ASSQEVESPLH
TRBV5-4,ASSLDQRGGTDTQY
TRBV19,ASRKSRGGWETQY
TRBV11-2,ASSLWGASGRSSYNEQF